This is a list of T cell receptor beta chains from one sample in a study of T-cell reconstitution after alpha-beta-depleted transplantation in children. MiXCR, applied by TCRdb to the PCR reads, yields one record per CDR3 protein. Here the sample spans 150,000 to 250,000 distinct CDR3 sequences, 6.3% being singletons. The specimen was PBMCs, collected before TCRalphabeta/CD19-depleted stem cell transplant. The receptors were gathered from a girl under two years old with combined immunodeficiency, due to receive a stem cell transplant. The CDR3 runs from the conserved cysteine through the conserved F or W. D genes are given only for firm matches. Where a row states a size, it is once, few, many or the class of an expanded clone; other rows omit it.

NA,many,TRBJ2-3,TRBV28,TGTGCCAGCAGTTTATGGAGCCAGCTCACAGATACGCAGTATTTT,CASSLWSQLTDTQYF
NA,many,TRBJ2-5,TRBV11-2,TGTGCCAGCAGCTTAGACGGCACACACGAGGAGACCCAGTACTTC,CASSLDGTHEETQYF
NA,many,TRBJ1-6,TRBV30,TGTGCCTGGAGTGCATTGAATAATTCACCCCTCCACTTT,CAWSALNNSPLHF
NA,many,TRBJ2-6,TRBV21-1,TGTGCCAGCAGCAAAGATGGAAGAGGACCCAACCCCTCTGGGGCCAACGTCCTGACTTTC,CASSKDGRGPNPSGANVLTF
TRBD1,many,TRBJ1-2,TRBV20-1,TGCAGTGCTACCGGGACAGGGCTTGCTAACTATGGCTACACCTTC,CSATGTGLANYGYTF
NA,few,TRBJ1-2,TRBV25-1,TGTGCCAGCAGTGACTCAGGGGCCTACTATGGCTACACCTTC,CASSDSGAYYGYTF
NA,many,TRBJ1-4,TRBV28,TGTGCCAGCAGGTTTAGGGCTCATAGGGGTGAAAAACTGTTTTTT,CASRFRAHRGEKLFF
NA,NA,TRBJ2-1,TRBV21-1,TGTGCCAGCAGCAAAGTGGACGGAGAATACAATGAGCAGTTCTTC,CASSKVDGEYNEQFF
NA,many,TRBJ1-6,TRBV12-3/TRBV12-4,TGTGCCAGCAGTTTACGGGACGGTAATTCACCCCTCCACTTT,CASSLRDGNSPLHF
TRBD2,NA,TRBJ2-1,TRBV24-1,TGTGCCACCAGTGATCCGGGACTAGCGAACAATGAGCAGTTCTTC,CATSDPGLANNEQFF
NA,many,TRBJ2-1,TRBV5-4,TGTGCCAGCTCCGGCCTTTTAGTTGAGCAGTTCTTC,CASSGLLVEQFF
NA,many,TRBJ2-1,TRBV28,TGTGCCAGCAGTTTCGGGTTAAATGAGCAGTTCTTC,CASSFGLNEQFF
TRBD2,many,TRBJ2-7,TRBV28,TGTGCCAGCAGTTTAGTACTAGCGGGAGTGAAGGCTACCTACGAGCAGTACTTC,CASSLVLAGVKATYEQYF
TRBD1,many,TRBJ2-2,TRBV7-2,TGTGCCAGCAGCTTAAGGACAGGGGGCTTCGGGGAGCTGTTTTTT,CASSLRTGGFGELFF
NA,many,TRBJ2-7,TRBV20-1,TGCAGTGCTAGGGACAACTCCTACGAGCAGTACTTC,CSARDNSYEQYF
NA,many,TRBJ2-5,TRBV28,TGTGCCAGCAGTTTAGAAGGGGCCCTACAAGAGACCCAGTACTTC,CASSLEGALQETQYF
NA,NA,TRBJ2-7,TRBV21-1,TGTGCCAGCAGCACATTTGACAGGGCCTACGAGCAGTACTTC,CASSTFDRAYEQYF